This T cell receptor (beta chain) was observed in a study of OX40 agonist ivuxolimab in advanced cancers. As for the study in general: The dose-escalation cohort was over 65% male, with a mean age of 60 years, ranging about 20 to 85.

Assay: immunoSEQ multiplex PCR; the TCRdb copy retains only in-frame clones and omits some. The repertoire holds about 100,000 clones, with 80% to 95% as singletons. This CDR3 has 11 amino acids. The V gene's germline CDR1 is SEHNR and CDR2 FQNEAQ (reference sequence). The V gene end was trimmed by 11 bases and the J gene end by 5 bases; junction bases not matched to a gene: 5. The receptor was isolated from an adult with an advanced solid tumor such as melanoma, head and neck, liver or kidney cancer. The material was CD4+ or CD8+ T cells sorted from blood, obtained in a trial of the OX40 agonist ivuxolimab. V usage is TRBV7-9 and J usage is TRBJ2-5; 7 positions agree with TRBD1. The CDR3 DNA is TGTGCCGTTCACAGGGGTGAGACCCAGTACTTC. Translation gives CAVHRGETQYF.